This passage covers 32 T cell receptor beta chains from one sample sequenced in a study of shared clonotypes between healthy human individuals. This table comes from immunoSEQ multiplex PCR, and its TCRdb copy is limited to in-frame clones, with some not included. The sample records about 490,000 clones, roughly 78% being singletons. The sample consisted of PBMCs. These receptors were taken from a woman in her thirties or forties in good health. Some clones in this sample may be carry-over from other donors' samples.

This clone was recorded only once. The chain recombines TRBV7-2 with TRBJ2-1, with 7 positions matching TRBD2. The CDR3 is 16 amino acids. From germline, CDR1 is SGHTA and CDR2 FQGNSA. After removal of 2 bases from V and 7 bases from J, the junction contained 11 bases not matched to a gene. The DNA for the CDR3 is TGTGCCAGCAGCTTATCAGCGGGACTCGGTGGGAATGAGCAGTTCTTC. Its translation: CASSLSAGLGGNEQFF.

This clone was counted many times. This rearrangement joins TRBV11-2 to TRBJ1-3; a weak D match, TRBD1 (5 bases). The germline gives CDR1 SGHAT, CDR2 FQNNGV. This CDR3 has 17 amino acids. V lost 5 bases, J lost 0 bases, and 17 bases lay in between. The CDR3 reads CASSPREGLSSGNTIYF. Here the CDR3 DNA reads TGTGCCAGCAGCCCCAGAGAGGGGCTGAGCTCTGGAAACACCATATATTTT.

V and J are TRBV7-2 and TRBJ2-7; 14 bases are a match to TRBD2. The CDR3 is 15 residues long. Germline values: CDR1 SGHTA, CDR2 FQGNSA. V lost 5 bases, J lost 6 bases, and 6 bases stayed unmatched. The CDR3 is CASSPRTSGRSEQYF. As DNA, the CDR3 is TGTGCCAGCAGCCCCCGGACTAGCGGGAGGAGCGAGCAGTACTTC.

As to this clone: This specimen includes other DNA sequences encoding the same CDR3. The J gene is TRBJ2-2, the V gene TRBV5-1; D is unresolved. The CDR3 consists of 15 residues. Germline V gene data show CDR1 as SGHRS and CDR2 as YFSETQ. V was pared by 0 bases and J by 2 bases, with 8 bases between. The CDR3 region has the DNA TGCGCCAGCAGCTTGGGGGCTACCAACACCGGGGAGCTGTTTTTT. Protein product: CASSLGATNTGELFF.

This clone has more than one count but fewer than ten. This rearrangement joins TRBV7-3 to TRBJ2-7, with 7 positions matching TRBD2. Trimming took 1 base from V and 6 from J; bases not matched to a gene: 9. CDR1 and CDR2 from the germline V gene are SGHTA and FQGTGA. This CDR3 spans 15 amino acids. The DNA for the CDR3 is TGTGCCAGCAGCTTAATGGTGGCTAGCGGATCCGAGCAGTACTTC. Translation gives CASSLMVASGSEQYF.

This rearrangement joins TRBV6-4 to TRBJ2-7; TRBD1 matches at 8 bases. The germline gives CDR1 MRHNA, CDR2 SNTAGT. Losses at the gene ends were 6 bases for V and 5 bases for J; bases not matched to a gene: 12. There are 15 residues in the CDR3. The CDR3 loop reads CASRPRTGRIDEQYF. Written as DNA, the CDR3 is TGTGCCAGCAGGCCCCGGACAGGGAGGATTGACGAGCAGTACTTC.

The chain couples TRBV28 to TRBJ1-2, with 9 bases aligning to TRBD1. CDR1 is MDHEN, CDR2 SYDVKM, per germline. Germline trimming cut 8 bases from V and 8 bases from J; bases unmatched to any gene: 12. The CDR3 spans 14 residues. The CDR3 DNA reads as TGTGCCAGCGGCGAGGGACAGGGTCTAAGAGGCTACACCTTC. Translating gives CASGEGQGLRGYTF.

The chain recombines TRBV2 with TRBJ2-1, with 12 bases fitting TRBD2. Germline-derived CDR1 and CDR2 are SNHLY and FYNNEI. Trimming at V came to 6 bases and at J to 5 bases, leaving 2 bases not matched to a gene. This CDR3 is 14 amino acids long. This chain's CDR3 is CASRWTSGNNEQFF. The CDR3, as DNA: TGTGCCAGCAGGTGGACTAGCGGGAACAATGAGCAGTTCTTC.

The chain uses TRBV18 and TRBJ2-7; 8 bases agree with TRBD1. The CDR3 totals 15 residues. Germline assignment: CDR1 KGHSH and CDR2 LQKENI. Losses at the gene ends were 3 bases for V and 2 bases for J; bases not matched to a gene: 6. CDR3 amino acids: CASSPRQGAAYEQYF. Here the CDR3 DNA reads TGTGCCAGCTCACCGCGTCAGGGGGCGGCCTACGAGCAGTACTTC.

The chain combines TRBV6-1 with TRBJ1-2; D perhaps matches TRBD1 (5 bases). The germline V gene encodes CDR1 MNHNS and CDR2 SASEGT. Trimming cost V 2 bases and J 7 bases, with 11 bases left between them. The CDR3 has 13 residues. DNA of the CDR3: TGTGCCAGCAGTGAACACAGGATGATTGGCTACACCTTC. The encoded protein is CASSEHRMIGYTF.

The rearrangement uses TRBV6-1 and TRBJ1-5; D is uncertain. This CDR3 is 12 amino acids long. Germline CDR1 is MNHNS and CDR2 is SASEGT. Trimming left V 4 bases short and J 4 bases short, with 5 bases between. CDR3 amino acids: CASSGRNQPQHF. The CDR3 DNA follows: TGTGCCAGCAGTGGCCGAAATCAGCCCCAGCATTTT.

A single count supports this clone. The chain uses TRBV5-5 and TRBJ2-2; 9 bases line up with TRBD2. From germline, CDR1 is SGHKS and CDR2 YYEKEE (reference sequence). The CDR3 spans 16 residues. V lost 0 bases, J lost 1 base, and 1 base stayed unmatched. CDR3: CASSLGLAENTGELFF. The CDR3 bases are TGTGCCAGCAGCTTGGGACTAGCGGAGAACACCGGGGAGCTGTTTTTT.

CDR3 sequence: CASSISRTSGLVFF. The CDR3 DNA is TGTGCCAGTAGTATATCCCGGACTAGCGGGTTGGTGTTCTTC. The chain carries TRBV19 and TRBJ2-1; 11 bases are shared with TRBD2. The CDR3 has 14 residues. The germline gives CDR1 LNHDA, CDR2 SQIVND (reference sequence). The V gene end was trimmed by 2 bases and the J gene end by 15 bases; junction bases not matched to a gene: 9.

The gene calls are TRBV15 and TRBJ2-4; 8 nucleotides align to TRBD2. Germline assignment: CDR1 LNHNV and CDR2 YYDKDF (reference sequence). V lost 0 bases to trimming and J lost 6 bases; unmatched junction nucleotides: 13. The CDR3 sequence is 18 residues long. CDR3 amino acids: CATSRDQYTGTSLNIQYF. The CDR3 DNA reads as TGTGCCACCAGCAGAGATCAGTACACCGGGACTAGTTTAAACATTCAGTACTTC.

On this clone itself: Just one base apart from a much larger clone, this may be a read error. Other DNA sequences within the sample encode an identical CDR3. The chain carries TRBV7-9 and TRBJ1-2, with D perhaps TRBD1 (5 bases). The V gene's germline CDR1 is SEHNR and CDR2 FQNEAQ (reference sequence). The CDR3 consists of 13 residues. V gave up 6 bases and J gave up 7 bases, with 15 bases separating them. CDR3 protein: CASSAGKESGYTF. The DNA of the CDR3 is TGTGCCAGCAGTGCAGGGAAGGAATCTGGCTACACCTTC.

This clone showed up just once. This chain joins TRBV5-5 and TRBJ1-5, with D possibly being TRBD1 (5 bases). Trimming left V 4 bases short and J 3 bases short, with 11 bases between. The CDR3 has 14 residues. The germline V gene encodes CDR1 SGHKS and CDR2 YYEKEE (reference sequence). The CDR3 reads CASSAQGLNQPQHF. CDR3 DNA sequence: TGTGCCAGCAGCGCCCAGGGCCTCAATCAGCCCCAGCATTTT. Complete variable domain (other parts from reference TRBV5-5 and TRBJ1-5): DAGVTQSPTHLIKTRGQQVTLRCSPISGHKSVSWYQQVLGQGPQFIFQYYEKEERGRGNFPDRFSARQFPNYSSELNVNALLLGDSALYLCASSAQGLNQPQHFGDGTRLSIL.

The CDR3 DNA reads TGTGCCAGCAGACATCGACAGGGGTTAAGAATTGTGGAGCAGTACTTC. This translates into CASRHRQGLRIVEQYF. V is TRBV28 and J is TRBJ2-7; 8 bases agree with TRBD1. Germline V lookup: CDR1 MDHEN, CDR2 SYDVKM. The CDR3 contains 16 residues. J was trimmed by 7 bases and V by 6 bases; bases with no gene match: 17.

This clone was recorded many times. The chain is built from TRBV5-1 and TRBJ1-1; D ambiguous. Trimming pared 4 bases from V and 3 bases from J, leaving 13 bases between. The CDR3 sequence is 14 residues long. Germline CDR1 SGHRS, CDR2 YFSETQ. The CDR3 nucleotides read TGCGCCAGCAGCCTAGGGAGTCAGGACACTGAAGCTTTCTTT. This codes for CASSLGSQDTEAFF.

V is TRBV2 and J is TRBJ2-1; TRBD2 agrees at 9 bases. Germline CDR1 SNHLY, CDR2 FYNNEI. Unmatched junction bases numbered 5, after V lost 8 bases and J lost 9 bases. This CDR3 contains 12 residues. In DNA, the CDR3 is TGTGCCAGCCGAGGGCGGGGGGGTGAGCAGTTCTTC. It translates to CASRGRGGEQFF.

This chain uses TRBV7-2 with TRBJ1-2; no firm D call. The ends were cut back, 5 bases at V and 2 bases at J, with 15 bases in the middle. This CDR3 spans 15 amino acids. Germline V gene data show CDR1 as SGHTA and CDR2 as FQGNSA. CDR3 sequence (DNA): TGTGCCAGCAGCCAGAGCTCCGGGATAAACTATGGCTACACCTTC. This sequence encodes CASSQSSGINYGYTF.

This chain connects TRBV4-3 to TRBJ2-2; the D call may be TRBD1 or TRBD2 (5 bases each). Per germline, CDR1 LGHNA and CDR2 YSLEER. The V end lost 0 bases, the J end lost 6 bases, and 14 bases lay between the germline ends. CDR3 size: 16 residues. The CDR3 reads CASSQEAAWGPGELFF. Written as DNA, the CDR3 is TGCGCCAGCAGCCAAGAAGCCGCCTGGGGACCCGGGGAGCTGTTTTTT.

The genes are TRBV5-1 and TRBJ2-3, with D possibly being TRBD2 (6 bases). V was pared by 0 bases and J by 2 bases, with 16 bases between. The CDR3 is 17 amino acids. Germline CDR1 reads SGHRS; CDR2 reads YFSETQ. CDR3 sequence reads: CASSLGNGGANTDTQYF. CDR3 bases: TGCGCCAGCAGCTTGGGGAATGGCGGGGCCAACACAGATACGCAGTATTTT.

The chain links TRBV4-2 to TRBJ2-1; 10 bases map to TRBD2. The V and J ends lost 0 bases and 2 bases, in that order; junction bases with no gene match: 10. Germline V lookup: CDR1 LGHNA, CDR2 YNFKEQ. This CDR3 has 19 residues. The CDR3 here is CASSQDLASGRSAYNEQFF. The CDR3 DNA follows: TGTGCCAGCAGCCAAGATTTGGCTAGCGGGAGATCCGCCTACAATGAGCAGTTCTTC.

This clone occurred a few times. The chain combines TRBV2 with TRBJ2-7; TRBD1 matches at 10 bases. The CDR3 totals 14 residues. The germline CDR1 and CDR2 sequences are SNHLY and FYNNEI. J was trimmed by 4 bases and V by 6 bases; bases with no gene match: 6. The CDR3 sequence is CASRAGTGDYEQYF. The CDR3 bases are TGTGCCAGCAGGGCCGGGACAGGGGATTACGAGCAGTACTTC.

This clone was seen only a few times. The gene calls are TRBV4-3 and TRBJ1-2, with 11 bases matching TRBD1. Germline loops: CDR1 LGHNA, CDR2 YSLEER. After removal of 3 bases from V and 2 bases from J, the junction contained 14 bases not matched to a gene. This CDR3 comprises 19 residues. The CDR3 is CASSQDLSGTGGKNYGYTF. Written as DNA, the CDR3 is TGCGCCAGCAGCCAGGACCTTTCCGGGACAGGGGGAAAGAACTATGGCTACACCTTC.

The V gene is TRBV5-1, the J gene TRBJ2-7; TRBD2 agrees at 12 bases. With 4 bases clipped from V and 4 bases from J, the junction kept 12 bases outside the gene matches. The CDR3 is 17 amino acids. CDR1 and CDR2 from the germline V gene are SGHRS and YFSETQ. In nucleotides, the CDR3 is TGCGCCAGCAGCACAACTACGACTAGCGGGAGTGGGTACGAGCAGTACTTC. Protein product: CASSTTTTSGSGYEQYF.

The J gene is TRBJ2-1, the V gene TRBV7-8, with 8 bases fitting TRBD2. The germline gives CDR1 SGHVS, CDR2 FQNEAQ. V shed 2 bases and J 14 bases; nucleotides not matched to a gene: 11. This CDR3 region has 14 residues. The CDR3 nucleotides read TGTGCCAGCAGCTTAATCGGGGTCAGCGGGAGTGAGTTCTTC. Protein sequence: CASSLIGVSGSEFF.

This clone was seen more than once but under ten times. J is TRBJ2-2 and V is TRBV28; 10 nucleotides agree with TRBD2. The CDR3 spans 18 residues. J was trimmed by 3 bases and V by 5 bases; bases with no gene match: 12. From germline, CDR1 is MDHEN and CDR2 SYDVKM. The CDR3 region is CASSPLPSGSFYTGELFF. CDR3 sequence (DNA): TGTGCCAGCAGTCCCCTGCCTAGCGGGAGCTTTTACACCGGGGAGCTGTTTTTT.

In this sample, this clone turned up many times. The rearrangement uses TRBV13 and TRBJ2-1; D is uncertain. The CDR3 covers 15 residues. Germline V gene lookup returns CDR1 PRHDT and CDR2 FYEKMQ (reference sequence). The V end was cut by 2 bases, the J end by 4 bases, with 12 bases between. CDR3 residues: CASSLSRLSYNEQFF. For the CDR3, the DNA is TGTGCCAGCAGCTTATCGCGGCTATCATACAATGAGCAGTTCTTC.

This clone was counted only a few times. The V and J genes are TRBV10-2 and TRBJ2-7, with 9 bases identical to TRBD1. V gave up 3 bases and J gave up 2 bases; unmatched junction bases: 5. Germline values: CDR1 WSHSY, CDR2 SAAADI. The CDR3 has 15 amino acids. CDR3 bases: TGCGCCAGCAGTGAATCTGGGACAGGGACCTACGAGCAGTACTTC. It is translated as CASSESGTGTYEQYF.

As regards this clone: In the same sample, other DNA sequences code for this CDR3. The chain links TRBV28 to TRBJ2-2, with D unresolved. V dropped 0 bases and J dropped 2 bases, with 10 bases sitting between them. This CDR3 spans 16 amino acids. Germline loops: CDR1 MDHEN, CDR2 SYDVKM. In nucleotides, the CDR3 is TGTGCCAGCAGTTTATGGACCGTCACAAACACCGGGGAGCTGTTTTTT. Amino acid sequence: CASSLWTVTNTGELFF.

The V call is TRBV18, the J call TRBJ2-1; 7 bases map to TRBD2. The CDR3 runs 15 residues. CDR1 and CDR2 from the germline V gene are KGHSH and LQKENI. With V trimmed by 3 bases and J by 0 bases, 2 bases remained unmatched. In nucleotides, the CDR3 is TGTGCCAGCTCACCGACTAGCAGCTCCTACAATGAGCAGTTCTTC. Protein product: CASSPTSSSYNEQFF. Supplemented by reference TRBV18 and TRBJ2-1, the full variable domain reads NAGVMQNPRHLVRRRGQEARLRCSPMKGHSHVYWYRQLPEEGLKFMVYLQKENIIDESGMPKERFSAEFPKEGPSILRIQQVVRGDSAAYFCASSPTSSSYNEQFFGPGTRLTVL.